This record covers a single T cell receptor beta chain. What it recognizes is unknown. This entry belongs to a study of early T cells in non-severe SARS-CoV-2 infection. Looking at the study overall: The sequenced material was bulk RNA from unsorted whole blood, and its chains were unpaired. Study-level findings and limits: Matching with VDJdb favored anti-spike CD8 responses (missing private and CD4 specificities).

Trimming removed 4 bases from V and 1 base from J, with 12 bases in between. The germline gives CDR1 SGHRS, CDR2 YFSETQ. The CDR3 length is 14 residues. Attachment of unique molecular identifiers to individual cDNA molecules was performed. TCRdb re-called the 5' RACE reads through MiXCR, storing one row per CDR3 protein. The table records 45,000 to 55,000 distinct CDR3 sequences, more than 9% of them present only once. The chain is built from TRBV5-1 and TRBJ2-7; D remains unclear. This clonotype was sampled from an adult who was a healthcare worker with PCR-confirmed SARS-CoV-2 infection or an uninfected control (not recorded which). The sequenced sample was whole blood. CDR3 in DNA: TGCGCCAGCAGCCCGCCAGCGAGGTCCTACGAGCAGTACTTC. Protein product: CASSPPARSYEQYF.